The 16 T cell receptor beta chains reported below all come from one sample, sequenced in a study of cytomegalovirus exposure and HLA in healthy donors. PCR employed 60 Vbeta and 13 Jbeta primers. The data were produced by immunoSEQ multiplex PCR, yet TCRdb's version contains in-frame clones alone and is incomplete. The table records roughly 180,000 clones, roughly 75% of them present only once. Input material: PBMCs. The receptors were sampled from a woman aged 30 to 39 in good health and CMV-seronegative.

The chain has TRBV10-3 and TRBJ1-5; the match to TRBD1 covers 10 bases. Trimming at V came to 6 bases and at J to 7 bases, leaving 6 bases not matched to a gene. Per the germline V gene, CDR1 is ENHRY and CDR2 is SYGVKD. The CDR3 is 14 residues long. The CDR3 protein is CAISGQGERQPQHF. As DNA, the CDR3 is TGTGCCATCAGCGGACAGGGGGAACGACAGCCCCAGCATTTT.

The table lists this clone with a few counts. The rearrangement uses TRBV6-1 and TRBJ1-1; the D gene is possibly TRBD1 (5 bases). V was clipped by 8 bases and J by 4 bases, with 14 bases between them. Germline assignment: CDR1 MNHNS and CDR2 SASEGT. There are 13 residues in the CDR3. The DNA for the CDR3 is TGTGCCAGCCCCAGGGAGGGGCTCACTGAAGCTTTCTTT. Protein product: CASPREGLTEAFF.

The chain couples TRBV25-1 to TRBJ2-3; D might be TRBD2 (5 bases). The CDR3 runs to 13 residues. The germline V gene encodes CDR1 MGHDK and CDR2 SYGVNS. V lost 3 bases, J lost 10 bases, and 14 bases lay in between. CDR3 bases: TGTGCCAGCAGTGATGCTGGAGGTAGCGCGCAGTATTTT. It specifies CASSDAGGSAQYF.

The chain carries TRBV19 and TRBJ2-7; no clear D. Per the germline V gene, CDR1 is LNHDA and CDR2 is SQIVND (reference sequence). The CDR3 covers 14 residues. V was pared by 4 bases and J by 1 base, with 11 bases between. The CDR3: CASSSDTVSYEQYF. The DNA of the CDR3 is TGTGCCAGTAGTAGCGACACAGTATCCTACGAGCAGTACTTC. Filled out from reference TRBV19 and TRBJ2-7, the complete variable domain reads DGGITQSPKYLFRKEGQNVTLSCEQNLNHDAMYWYRQDPGQGLRLIYYSQIVNDFQKGDIAEGYSVSREKKESFPLTVTSAQKNPTAFYLCASSSDTVSYEQYFGPGTRLTVT.

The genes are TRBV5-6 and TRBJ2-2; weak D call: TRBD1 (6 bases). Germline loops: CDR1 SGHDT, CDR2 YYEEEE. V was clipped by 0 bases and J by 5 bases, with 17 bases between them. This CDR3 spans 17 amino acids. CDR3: CASSLGGLPPGTGELFF. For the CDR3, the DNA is TGTGCCAGCAGCTTGGGGGGGCTACCCCCGGGGACCGGGGAGCTGTTTTTT.

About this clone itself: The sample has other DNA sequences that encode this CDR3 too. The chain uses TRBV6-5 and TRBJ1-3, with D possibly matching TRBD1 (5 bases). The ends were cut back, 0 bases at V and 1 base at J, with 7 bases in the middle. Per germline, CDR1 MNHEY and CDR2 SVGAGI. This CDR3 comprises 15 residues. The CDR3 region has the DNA TGTGCCAGCAGTTACTCGTCAGGGTCTGGAAACACCATATATTTT. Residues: CASSYSSGSGNTIYF.

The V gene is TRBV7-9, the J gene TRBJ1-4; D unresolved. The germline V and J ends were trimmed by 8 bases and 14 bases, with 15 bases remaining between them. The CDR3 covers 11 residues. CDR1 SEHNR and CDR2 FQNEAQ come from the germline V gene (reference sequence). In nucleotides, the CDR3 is TGTGCCAGCGGATCGTCCAGCAGGCTGTTTTTT. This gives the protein CASGSSSRLFF.

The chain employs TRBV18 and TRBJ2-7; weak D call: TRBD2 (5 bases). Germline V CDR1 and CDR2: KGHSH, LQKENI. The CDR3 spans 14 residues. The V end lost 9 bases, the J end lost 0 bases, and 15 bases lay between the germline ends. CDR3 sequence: CASSEGTSSYEQYF. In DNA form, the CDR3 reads TGTGCCAGTTCCGAGGGAACTAGCTCCTACGAGCAGTACTTC.

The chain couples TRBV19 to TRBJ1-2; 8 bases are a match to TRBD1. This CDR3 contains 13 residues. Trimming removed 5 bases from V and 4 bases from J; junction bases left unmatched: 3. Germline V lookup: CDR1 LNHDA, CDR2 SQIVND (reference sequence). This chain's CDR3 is CASSAGQGYGYTF. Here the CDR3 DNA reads TGTGCCAGTAGTGCAGGACAGGGCTATGGCTACACCTTC. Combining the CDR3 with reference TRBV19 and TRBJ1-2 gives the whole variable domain DGGITQSPKYLFRKEGQNVTLSCEQNLNHDAMYWYRQDPGQGLRLIYYSQIVNDFQKGDIAEGYSVSREKKESFPLTVTSAQKNPTAFYLCASSAGQGYGYTFGSGTRLTVV.

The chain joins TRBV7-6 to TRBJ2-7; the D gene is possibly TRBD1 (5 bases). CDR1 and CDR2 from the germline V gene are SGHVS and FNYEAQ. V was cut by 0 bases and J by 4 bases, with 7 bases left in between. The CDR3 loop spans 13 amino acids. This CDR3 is CASSLATGYEQYF. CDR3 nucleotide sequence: TGTGCCAGCAGCTTAGCTACAGGATACGAGCAGTACTTC. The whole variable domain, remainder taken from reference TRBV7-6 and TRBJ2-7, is GAGVSQSPRYKVTKRGQDVALRCDPISGHVSLYWYRQALGQGPEFLTYFNYEAQQDKSGLPNDRFSAERPEGSISTLTIQRTEQRDSAMYRCASSLATGYEQYFGPGTRLTVT.

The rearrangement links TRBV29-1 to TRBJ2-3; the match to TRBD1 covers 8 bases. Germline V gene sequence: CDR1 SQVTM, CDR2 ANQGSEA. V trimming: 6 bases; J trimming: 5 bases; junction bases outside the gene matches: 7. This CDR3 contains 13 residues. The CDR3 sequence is CSVDRGRGDTQYF. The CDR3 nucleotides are TGCAGCGTCGACAGGGGTCGTGGAGATACGCAGTATTTT.

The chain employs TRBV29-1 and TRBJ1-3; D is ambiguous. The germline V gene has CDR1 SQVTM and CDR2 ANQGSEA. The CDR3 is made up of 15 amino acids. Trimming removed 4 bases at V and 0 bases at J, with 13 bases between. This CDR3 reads CSVGKKAGSGNTIYF. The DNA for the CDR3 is TGCAGCGTTGGTAAAAAGGCAGGCTCTGGAAACACCATATATTTT.

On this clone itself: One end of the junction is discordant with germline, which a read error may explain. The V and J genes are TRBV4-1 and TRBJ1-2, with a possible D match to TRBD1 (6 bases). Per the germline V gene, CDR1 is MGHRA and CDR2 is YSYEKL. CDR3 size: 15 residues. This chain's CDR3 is CASSQRQAQNYDYTF. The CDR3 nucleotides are TGCGCCAGCAGCCAACGACAGGCCCAGAACTATGACTACACCTTC.

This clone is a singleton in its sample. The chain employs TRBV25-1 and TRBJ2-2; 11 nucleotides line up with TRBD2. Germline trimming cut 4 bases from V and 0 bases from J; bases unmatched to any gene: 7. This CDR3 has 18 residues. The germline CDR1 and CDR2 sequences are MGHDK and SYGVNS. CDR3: CASSAVAGGFANTGELFF. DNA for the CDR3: TGTGCCAGCAGTGCCGTAGCGGGGGGGTTCGCGAACACCGGGGAGCTGTTTTTT.

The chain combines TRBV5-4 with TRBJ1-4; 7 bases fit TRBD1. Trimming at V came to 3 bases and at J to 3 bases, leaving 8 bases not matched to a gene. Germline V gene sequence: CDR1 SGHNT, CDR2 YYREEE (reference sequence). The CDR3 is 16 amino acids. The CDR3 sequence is CASSSGPGQPNEKLFF. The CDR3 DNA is TGTGCCAGCAGCTCGGGTCCGGGACAGCCTAATGAAAAACTGTTTTTT. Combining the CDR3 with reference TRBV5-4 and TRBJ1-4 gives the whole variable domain ETGVTQSPTHLIKTRGQQVTLRCSSQSGHNTVSWYQQALGQGPQFIFQYYREEENGRGNFPPRFSGLQFPNYSSELNVNALELDDSALYLCASSSGPGQPNEKLFFGSGTQLSVL.

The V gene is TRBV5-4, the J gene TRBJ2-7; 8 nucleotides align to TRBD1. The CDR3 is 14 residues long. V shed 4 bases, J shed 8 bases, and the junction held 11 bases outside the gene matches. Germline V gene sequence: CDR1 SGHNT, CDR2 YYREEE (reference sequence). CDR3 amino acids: CASSDRGSPDQQYF. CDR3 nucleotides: TGTGCCAGCAGCGACAGGGGCTCTCCGGATCAGCAGTACTTC. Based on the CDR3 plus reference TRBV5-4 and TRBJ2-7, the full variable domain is ETGVTQSPTHLIKTRGQQVTLRCSSQSGHNTVSWYQQALGQGPQFIFQYYREEENGRGNFPPRFSGLQFPNYSSELNVNALELDDSALYLCASSDRGSPDQQYFGPGTRLTVT.